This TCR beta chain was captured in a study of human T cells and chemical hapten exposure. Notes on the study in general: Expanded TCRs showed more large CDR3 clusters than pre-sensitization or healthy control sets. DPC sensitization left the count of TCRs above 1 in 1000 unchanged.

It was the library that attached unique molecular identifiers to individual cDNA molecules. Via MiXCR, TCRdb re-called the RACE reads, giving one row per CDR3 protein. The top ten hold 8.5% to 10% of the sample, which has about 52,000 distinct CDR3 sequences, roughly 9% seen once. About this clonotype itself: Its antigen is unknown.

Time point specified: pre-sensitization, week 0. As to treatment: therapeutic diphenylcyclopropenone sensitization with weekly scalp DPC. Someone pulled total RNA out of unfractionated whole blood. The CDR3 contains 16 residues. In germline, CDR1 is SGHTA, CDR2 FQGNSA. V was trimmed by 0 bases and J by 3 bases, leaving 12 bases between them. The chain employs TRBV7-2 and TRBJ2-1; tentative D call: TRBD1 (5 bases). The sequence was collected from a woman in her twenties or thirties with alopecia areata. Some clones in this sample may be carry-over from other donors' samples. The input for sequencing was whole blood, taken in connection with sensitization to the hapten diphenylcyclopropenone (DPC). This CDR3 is CASSLAGQGCYNEQFF. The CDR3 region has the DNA TGTGCCAGCAGCTTAGCGGGGCAGGGATGCTACAATGAGCAGTTCTTC.